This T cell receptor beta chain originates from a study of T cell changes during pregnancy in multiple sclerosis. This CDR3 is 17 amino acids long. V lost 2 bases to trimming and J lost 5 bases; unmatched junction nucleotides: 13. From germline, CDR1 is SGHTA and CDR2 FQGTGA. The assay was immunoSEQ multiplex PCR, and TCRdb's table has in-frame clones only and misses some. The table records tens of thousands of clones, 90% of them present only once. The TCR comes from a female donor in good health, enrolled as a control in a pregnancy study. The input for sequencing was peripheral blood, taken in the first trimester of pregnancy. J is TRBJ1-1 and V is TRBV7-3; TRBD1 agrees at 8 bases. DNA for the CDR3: TGTGCCAGCAGCTTATACTCCTTGAGGCAGGGGGCAACTGAAGCTTTCTTT. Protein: CASSLYSLRQGATEAFF.